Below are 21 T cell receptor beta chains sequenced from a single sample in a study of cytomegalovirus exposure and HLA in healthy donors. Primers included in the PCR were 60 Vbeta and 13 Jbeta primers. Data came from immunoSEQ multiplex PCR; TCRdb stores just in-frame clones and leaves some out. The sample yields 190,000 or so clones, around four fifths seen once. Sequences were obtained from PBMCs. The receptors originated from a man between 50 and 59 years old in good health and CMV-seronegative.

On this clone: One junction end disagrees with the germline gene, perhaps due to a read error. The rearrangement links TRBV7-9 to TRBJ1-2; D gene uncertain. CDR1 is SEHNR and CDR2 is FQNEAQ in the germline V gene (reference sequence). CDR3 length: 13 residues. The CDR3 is CSSSLDFRYGYTF. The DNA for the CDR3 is TGTTCCAGCAGCTTAGACTTCCGCTATGGCTACACCTTC.

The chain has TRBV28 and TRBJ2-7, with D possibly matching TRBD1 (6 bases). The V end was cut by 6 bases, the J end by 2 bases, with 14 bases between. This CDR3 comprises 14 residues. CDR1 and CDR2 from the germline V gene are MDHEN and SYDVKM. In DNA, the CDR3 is TGTGCCAGCAGGCCAACCGGGACACCCTACGAGCAGTACTTC. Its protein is CASRPTGTPYEQYF.

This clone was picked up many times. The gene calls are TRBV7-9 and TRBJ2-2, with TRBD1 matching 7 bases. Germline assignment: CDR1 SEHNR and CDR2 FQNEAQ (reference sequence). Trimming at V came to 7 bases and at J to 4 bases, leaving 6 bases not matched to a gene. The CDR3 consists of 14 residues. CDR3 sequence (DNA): TGTGCCAGCATAGACAGGGTTGCCACCGGGGAGCTGTTTTTT. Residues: CASIDRVATGELFF. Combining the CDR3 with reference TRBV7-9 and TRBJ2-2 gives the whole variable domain DTGVSQNPRHKITKRGQNVTFRCDPISEHNRLYWYRQTLGQGPEFLTYFQNEAQLEKSRLLSDRFSAERPKGSFSTLEIQRTEQGDSAMYLCASIDRVATGELFFGEGSRLTVL.

CDR3 amino acids: CASSLGRTGGYTGELFF. CDR3 nucleotide sequence: TGTGCCAGCAGCTTAGGGAGGACGGGGGGATACACCGGGGAGCTGTTTTTT. The chain combines TRBV7-2 with TRBJ2-2; 7 nucleotides line up with TRBD2. V lost 1 base to trimming and J lost 3 bases; unmatched junction nucleotides: 8. Germline values: CDR1 SGHTA, CDR2 FQGNSA. The CDR3 covers 17 residues.

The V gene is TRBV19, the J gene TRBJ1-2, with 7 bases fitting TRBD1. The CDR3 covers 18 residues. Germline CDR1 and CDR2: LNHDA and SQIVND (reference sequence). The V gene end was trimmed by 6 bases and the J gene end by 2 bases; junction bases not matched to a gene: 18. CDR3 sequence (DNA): TGTGCCAGTAGCCCGATCGGTCTAGGACAGGACACAAACTATGGCTACACCTTC. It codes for CASSPIGLGQDTNYGYTF. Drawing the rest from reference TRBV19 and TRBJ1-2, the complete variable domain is DGGITQSPKYLFRKEGQNVTLSCEQNLNHDAMYWYRQDPGQGLRLIYYSQIVNDFQKGDIAEGYSVSREKKESFPLTVTSAQKNPTAFYLCASSPIGLGQDTNYGYTFGSGTRLTVV.

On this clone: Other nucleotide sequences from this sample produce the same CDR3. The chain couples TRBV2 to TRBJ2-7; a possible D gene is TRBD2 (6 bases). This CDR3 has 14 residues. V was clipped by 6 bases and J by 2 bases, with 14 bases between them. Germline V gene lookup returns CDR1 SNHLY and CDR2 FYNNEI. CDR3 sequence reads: CASSLSAGTYEQYF. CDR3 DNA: TGTGCCAGCAGCCTCTCGGCGGGGACCTACGAGCAGTACTTC.

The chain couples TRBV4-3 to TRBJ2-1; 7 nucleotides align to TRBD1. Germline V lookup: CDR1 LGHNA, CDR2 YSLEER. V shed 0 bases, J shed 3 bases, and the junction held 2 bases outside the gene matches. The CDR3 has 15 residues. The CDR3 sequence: CASSQERQGYNEQFF. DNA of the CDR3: TGCGCCAGCAGCCAAGAGCGACAGGGCTACAATGAGCAGTTCTTC.

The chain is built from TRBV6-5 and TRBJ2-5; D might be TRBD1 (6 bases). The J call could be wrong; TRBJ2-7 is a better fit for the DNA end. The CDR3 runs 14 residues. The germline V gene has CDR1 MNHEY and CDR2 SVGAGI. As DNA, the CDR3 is TGTGCCACAGAGAGGGGACAAGGAGGCGGCGAGCAGTACTTC. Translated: CATERGQGGGEQYF.

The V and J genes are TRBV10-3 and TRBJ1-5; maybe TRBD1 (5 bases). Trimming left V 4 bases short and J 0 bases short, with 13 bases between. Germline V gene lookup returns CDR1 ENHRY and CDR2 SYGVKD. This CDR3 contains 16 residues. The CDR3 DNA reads TGTGCCATCAGTGGGGGGGAAATATATAGCAATCAGCCCCAGCATTTT. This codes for CAISGGEIYSNQPQHF.

Here the CDR3 DNA reads TGTGCCAGCAGCCCTATGTATATTAGCGGGAGCTCAGATACGCAGTATTTT. It translates to CASSPMYISGSSDTQYF. The chain uses TRBV11-2 and TRBJ2-3, with 9 bases matching TRBD2. Germline trimming cut 5 bases from V and 4 bases from J; bases unmatched to any gene: 13. The CDR3 is made up of 17 amino acids. The germline V gene has CDR1 SGHAT and CDR2 FQNNGV.

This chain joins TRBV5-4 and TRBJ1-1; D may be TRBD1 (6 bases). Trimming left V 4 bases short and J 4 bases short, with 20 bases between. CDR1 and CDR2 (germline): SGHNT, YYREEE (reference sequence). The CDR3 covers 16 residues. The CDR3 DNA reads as TGTGCCAGCAGCCTTCAGGGGACCCTCCCCCGCACTGAAGCTTTCTTT. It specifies CASSLQGTLPRTEAFF.

In DNA, the CDR3 is TGTGCCAGCAGCTTGGACAGGGCAAACACCATATATTTT. Translated, it gives CASSLDRANTIYF. The rearrangement links TRBV5-4 to TRBJ1-3; D is perhaps TRBD1 (6 bases). Trimming took off 0 bases at V and 6 bases at J, with 7 bases between the two ends. Germline values: CDR1 SGHNT, CDR2 YYREEE (reference sequence). The CDR3 length is 13 residues.

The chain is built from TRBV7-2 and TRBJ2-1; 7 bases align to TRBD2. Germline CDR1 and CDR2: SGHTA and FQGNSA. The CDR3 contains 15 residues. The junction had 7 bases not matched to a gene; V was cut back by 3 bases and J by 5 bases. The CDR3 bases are TGTGCCAGCAGCTTCTATGGGACTAACCACAATGAGCAGTTCTTC. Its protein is CASSFYGTNHNEQFF.

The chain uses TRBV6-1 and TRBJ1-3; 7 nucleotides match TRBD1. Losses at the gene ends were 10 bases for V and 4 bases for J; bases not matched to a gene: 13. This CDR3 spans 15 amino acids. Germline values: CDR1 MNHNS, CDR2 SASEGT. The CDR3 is CATQLGQQGGNTIYF. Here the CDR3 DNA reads TGTGCCACCCAATTGGGACAGCAGGGCGGAAACACCATATATTTT.

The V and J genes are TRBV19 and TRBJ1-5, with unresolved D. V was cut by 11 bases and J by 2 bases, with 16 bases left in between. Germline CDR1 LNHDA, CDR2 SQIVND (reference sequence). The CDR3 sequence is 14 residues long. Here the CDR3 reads CAAHTGYGNQPQHF. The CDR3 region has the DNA TGTGCCGCCCATACGGGATACGGCAATCAGCCCCAGCATTTT.

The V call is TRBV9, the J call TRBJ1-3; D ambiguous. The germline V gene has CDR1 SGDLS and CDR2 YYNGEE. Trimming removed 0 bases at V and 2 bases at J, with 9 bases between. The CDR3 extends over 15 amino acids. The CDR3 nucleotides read TGTGCCAGCAGCGTAGAAGCGCGACCTGGAAACACCATATATTTT. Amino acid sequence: CASSVEARPGNTIYF. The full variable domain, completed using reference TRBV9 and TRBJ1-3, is DSGVTQTPKHLITATGQRVTLRCSPRSGDLSVYWYQQSLDQGLQFLIQYYNGEERAKGNILERFSAQQFPDLHSELNLSSLELGDSALYFCASSVEARPGNTIYFGEGSWLTVV.

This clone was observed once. The chain's CDR3 is CASRMGGEGIGELFF. In nucleotides, the CDR3 is TGTGCCAGTAGGATGGGAGGGGAAGGGATCGGGGAGCTGTTTTTT. The chain combines TRBV19 with TRBJ2-2; 7 nucleotides match TRBD2. This CDR3 has 15 amino acids. V lost 6 bases, J lost 7 bases, and 11 bases stayed unmatched. Germline V gives CDR1 LNHDA, CDR2 SQIVND (reference sequence).

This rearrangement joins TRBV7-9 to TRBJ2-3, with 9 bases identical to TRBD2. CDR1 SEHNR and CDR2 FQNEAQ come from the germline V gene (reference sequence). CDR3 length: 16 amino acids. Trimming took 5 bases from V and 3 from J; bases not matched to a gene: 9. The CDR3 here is CASSTGGGRATDTQYF. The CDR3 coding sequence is TGTGCCAGCAGCACCGGAGGCGGGAGGGCAACAGATACGCAGTATTTT.

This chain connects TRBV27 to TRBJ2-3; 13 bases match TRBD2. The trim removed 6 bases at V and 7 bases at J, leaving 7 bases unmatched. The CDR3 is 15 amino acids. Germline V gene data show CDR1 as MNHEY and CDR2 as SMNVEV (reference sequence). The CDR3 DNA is TGTGCCAGCAGCGGGACTAGCGGGACTCGGAATACGCAGTATTTT. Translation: CASSGTSGTRNTQYF.

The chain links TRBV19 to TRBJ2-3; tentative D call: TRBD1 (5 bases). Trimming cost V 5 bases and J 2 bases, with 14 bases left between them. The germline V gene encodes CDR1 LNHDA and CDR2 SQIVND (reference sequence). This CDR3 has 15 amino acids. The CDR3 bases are TGTGCCAGTAGTGTCCCGGACACCTACACAGATACGCAGTATTTT. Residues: CASSVPDTYTDTQYF.

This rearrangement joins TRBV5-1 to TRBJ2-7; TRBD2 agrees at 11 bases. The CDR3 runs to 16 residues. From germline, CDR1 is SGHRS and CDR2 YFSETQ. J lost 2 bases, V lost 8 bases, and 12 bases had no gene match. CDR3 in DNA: TGCGCCAGTTACGCCTTTAGCGGGGGGGCCCCCTACGAGCAGTACTTC. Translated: CASYAFSGGAPYEQYF.